A selection of T cell receptor beta chains follows, all from one sample in a study of CD8 T cells in Susac syndrome. TCRdb re-called the immunoSEQ multiplex PCR reads with MiXCR, one entry per CDR3 protein. The table records about 160,000 distinct CDR3 sequences, roughly 95% of them present only once. Sequencing input: CD4+ T cells from PBMCs. These receptors all come from a human donor with multiple sclerosis. Both conserved end residues are trimmed from each CDR3.

CDR3aa	v_gene	j_gene
AISVKLPGELF	TRBV10-3	TRBJ2-2
ASSQDLGQGPTDTQY	TRBV3-1	TRBJ2-3
ASRDGQGWNTEAF	TRBV3-1	TRBJ1-1
AWGDRVQF	TRBV30	TRBJ2-1
ASSLVVSGETQY	TRBV5-1	TRBJ2-5
ASSRTRTSGSSYNEQF	TRBV14	TRBJ2-1
ASSQGGNTEAF	TRBV14	TRBJ1-1
SYSRGNQPQH	TRBV20-1	TRBJ1-5
ASSYSGTVNTEAF	TRBV6-5	TRBJ1-1
ATSAAPGQGYGTDTQY	TRBV15	TRBJ2-3
SVEDSGWGTQY	TRBV29-1	TRBJ2-5
ASSSGTGYLVGELF	TRBV11-2	TRBJ2-2
ASSLVGGQGASYEQY	TRBV7-2	TRBJ2-7
AWTGGGHEQY	TRBV30	TRBJ2-7
SAHKKRAGNTIY	TRBV20-1	TRBJ1-3
ASSQDRFAGNTIY	TRBV4-2	TRBJ1-3
SAKLAGATDTQY	TRBV20-1	TRBJ2-3
AISESKAVKDQPQH	TRBV10-3	TRBJ1-5
SVSQLDTQY	TRBV20-1	TRBJ2-3
ATARARWTGELF	TRBV7-6	TRBJ2-2
SVAGIHEQY	TRBV29-1	TRBJ2-7
ATSDPDLPQH	TRBV24-1	TRBJ1-5
ASSAPREAGELF	TRBV9	TRBJ2-2
ASSVETGSEAF	TRBV19	TRBJ1-1
SAKTGTENTEAF	TRBV29-1	TRBJ1-1
ASSRSGGGFFYNEQF	TRBV19	TRBJ2-1
ASSVQNTGELF	TRBV9	TRBJ2-2
ASMSSYTDTQY	TRBV5-4	TRBJ2-3
ASSFASGRETQY	TRBV7-2	TRBJ2-5
SVLTYAGRTDTQY	TRBV29-1	TRBJ2-3
ATSGGTGHRNEQF	TRBV24-1	TRBJ2-1
ASSQAPGSNQPQH	TRBV4-1	TRBJ1-5
SVRRGSQSYEQY	TRBV29-1	TRBJ2-7
ASRGHTEAF	TRBV2	TRBJ1-1
ASRRAGYNEQF	TRBV6-2/TRBV6-3	TRBJ2-1
ASSRDGGDNIQY	TRBV2	TRBJ2-4
ASRITLRGSTSINQPQH	TRBV19	TRBJ1-5
ASSPSSTTYEQY	TRBV5-1	TRBJ2-7
ASSLSPLRRFTGELF	TRBV3-1	TRBJ2-2
ASSLQNSNQPQH	TRBV18	TRBJ1-5
ASGRTGSTDTQY	TRBV4-1	TRBJ2-3
ASARGDTEAF	TRBV7-9	TRBJ1-1
ASSLQTDYGYT	TRBV7-2	TRBJ1-2
ASRASGTSNQPQH	TRBV6-6	TRBJ1-5
ASSENTGNQPQH	TRBV7-9	TRBJ1-5
SVGTVSTYEQY	TRBV29-1	TRBJ2-7